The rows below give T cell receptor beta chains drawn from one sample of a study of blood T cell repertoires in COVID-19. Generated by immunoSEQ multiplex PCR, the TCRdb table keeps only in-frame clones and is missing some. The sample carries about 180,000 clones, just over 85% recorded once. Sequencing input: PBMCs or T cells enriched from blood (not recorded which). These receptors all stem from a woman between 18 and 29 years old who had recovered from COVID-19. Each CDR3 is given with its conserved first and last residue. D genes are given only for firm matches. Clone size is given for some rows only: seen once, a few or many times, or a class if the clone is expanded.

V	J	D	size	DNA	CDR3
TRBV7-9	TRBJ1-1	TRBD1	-	TGTGCCAGCAGCCCAAGGGACAGGAAAACTGAAGCTTTCTTT	CASSPRDRKTEAFF
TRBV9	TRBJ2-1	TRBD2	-	TGTGCCAGCAGCACTAGCTCTAGAGCGGGAGCCAATGAGCAGTTCTTC	CASSTSSRAGANEQFF
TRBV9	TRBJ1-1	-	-	TGTGCCAGCAGTCGTTTGGGGGGGAACACTGAAGCTTTCTTT	CASSRLGGNTEAFF
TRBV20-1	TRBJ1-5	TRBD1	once	TGCAGTGCTAGTCCACAGGGGACACTTAGCAATCAGCCCCAGCATTTT	CSASPQGTLSNQPQHF
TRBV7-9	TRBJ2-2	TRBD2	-	TGTGCCAGCAGCCCCCCCGGGGGGGCCGGGGAGCTGTTTTTT	CASSPPGGAGELFF
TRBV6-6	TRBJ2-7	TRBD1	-	TGTGCCAGTTTATCGGGACAGGGGGACTACGAGCAGTACTTC	CASLSGQGDYEQYF
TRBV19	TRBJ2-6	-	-	TGTGCCAGTAGTCAGAACCTTAGCCCAGGACAGAAAGGAGCCAACGTCCTGACTTTC	CASSQNLSPGQKGANVLTF
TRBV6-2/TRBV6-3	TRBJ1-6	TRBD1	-	TGTGCCAGCAGTTCCGCGGGACAGGGGAGTTCACCCCTCCACTTT	CASSSAGQGSSPLHF
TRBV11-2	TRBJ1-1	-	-	TGTGCCAGCAGCTTAGTCAGGAATGAAGCTTTCTTT	CASSLVRNEAFF
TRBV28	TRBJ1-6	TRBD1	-	TGTGCCAGCAGTTTACGCTCGGTGGGATCAACAGGGGGGAATTCACCCCTCCACTTT	CASSLRSVGSTGGNSPLHF
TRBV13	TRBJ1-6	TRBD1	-	TGTGCCAGCAGCTTAGGAGGGACAGGGATTTATAATTCACCCCTCCACTTT	CASSLGGTGIYNSPLHF
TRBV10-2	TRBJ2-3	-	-	TGCGCCAGCAGACTAACAGATACGCAGTATTTT	CASRLTDTQYF
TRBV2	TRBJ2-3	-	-	TGTGCCAGCAGTGAAGAATCCGCACGGGGCACAGATACGCAGTATTTT	CASSEESARGTDTQYF
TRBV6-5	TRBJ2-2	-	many	TGTGCCAGCGGAGGACTCGACCGGCCCGGGGAGCTGTTTTTT	CASGGLDRPGELFF
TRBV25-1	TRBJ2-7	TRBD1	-	TGTGCCAGCAGTGGGGGACAGGGGAGGGACGAGCAGTACTTC	CASSGGQGRDEQYF
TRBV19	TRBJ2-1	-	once	TGTGCCAGCCAGGTGCGTCATGAGCAGTTCTTC	CASQVRHEQFF
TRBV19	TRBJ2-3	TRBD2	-	TGTGCCAGTAGTATAGATGGGACTAGCTGGAGCACAGATACGCAGTATTTT	CASSIDGTSWSTDTQYF
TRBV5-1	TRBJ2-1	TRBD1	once	TGCGCCAGCAGGGGGGTGGGACAGGCCATTACACTGTTCTTC	CASRGVGQAITLFF
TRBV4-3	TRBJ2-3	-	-	TGCGCCAGCAGCCAAGAGGCTCGGGGGAGCACAGATACGCAGTATTTT	CASSQEARGSTDTQYF
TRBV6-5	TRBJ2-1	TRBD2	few	TGTGCCAGCAGTCCTCTGGGGACTAGGGTCAATGAGCAGTTCTTC	CASSPLGTRVNEQFF
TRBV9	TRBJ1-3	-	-	TGTGCCAGCAGCGTAGGGACACTATCTGGAAACACCATATATTTT	CASSVGTLSGNTIYF
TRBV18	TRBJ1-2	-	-	TGTGCCAGCTCACCAGGCAGGGACTATGGCTACACCTTC	CASSPGRDYGYTF
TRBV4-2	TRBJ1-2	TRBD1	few	TGTGCCAGCAGCCATGCCGGGACAGGGGGCAATGACATTAACTATGGCTACACCTTC	CASSHAGTGGNDINYGYTF
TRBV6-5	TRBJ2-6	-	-	TGTGCCAGCCGACCGACTTCTGGGGCCAACGTCCTGACTTTC	CASRPTSGANVLTF
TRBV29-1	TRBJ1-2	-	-	TGCAGCGTTGACGGGGTGATGGGGGCAGGTGGCTACACCTTC	CSVDGVMGAGGYTF
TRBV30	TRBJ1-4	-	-	TGTGCCTGGTCGGGTTGGACAGCGGGATCAAGGGTGTTTTTT	CAWSGWTAGSRVFF